This note documents a single T cell receptor beta chain sequence. These data belong to a study of blood T cell repertoires in COVID-19. Overall study: From T cells, B-cell-depleted T cells, or PBMCs came the material, which was cDNA or gDNA.

Per the original data handling: How many nucleated cells were present was estimated from reference gene primer amplification. The table came from immunoSEQ multiplex PCR; TCRdb's copy has only in-frame clones and leaves some out. The D gene and trimming were derived from the DNA, and the V and J assignments and clone size from that table. The data hold 120,000 to 150,000 clones, with 84% observed a single time. Enrolled through a virtual design, the participants were between roughly 18 and 100 years of age and came from 24 US areas. Clinical history reported by participants formed the basis on which cohorts were assigned. Trimming removed 4 bases at V and 0 bases at J, with 13 bases between. The CDR3 extends over 15 amino acids. Germline lookup yields CDR1 SGHDT and CDR2 YYEEEE.

This chain joins TRBV5-6 and TRBJ1-2, with D hard to call. Sequencing used PBMCs or T cells enriched from blood (not recorded which). The clonotype was recovered from a woman in her forties or fifties with acute COVID-19. This chain's CDR3 is CASSPQAAANYGYTF. Here the CDR3 DNA reads TGTGCCAGCAGCCCCCAGGCAGCCGCTAACTATGGCTACACCTTC.